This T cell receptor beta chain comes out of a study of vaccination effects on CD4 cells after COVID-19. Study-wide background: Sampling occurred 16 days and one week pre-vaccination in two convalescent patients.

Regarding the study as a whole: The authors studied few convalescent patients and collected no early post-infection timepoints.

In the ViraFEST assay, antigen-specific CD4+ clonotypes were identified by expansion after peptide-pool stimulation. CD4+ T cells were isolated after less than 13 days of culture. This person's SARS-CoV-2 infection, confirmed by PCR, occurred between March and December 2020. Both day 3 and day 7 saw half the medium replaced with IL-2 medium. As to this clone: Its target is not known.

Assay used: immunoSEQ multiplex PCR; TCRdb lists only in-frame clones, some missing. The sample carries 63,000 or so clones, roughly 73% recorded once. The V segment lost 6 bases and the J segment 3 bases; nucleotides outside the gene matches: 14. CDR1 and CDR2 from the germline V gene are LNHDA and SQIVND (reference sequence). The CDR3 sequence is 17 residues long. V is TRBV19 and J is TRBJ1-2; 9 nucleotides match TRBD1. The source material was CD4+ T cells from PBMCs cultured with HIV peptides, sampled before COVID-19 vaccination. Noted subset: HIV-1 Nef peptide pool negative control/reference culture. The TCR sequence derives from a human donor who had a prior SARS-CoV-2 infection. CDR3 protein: CASSSSRTGDFYYGYTF. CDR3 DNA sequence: TGTGCCAGTAGCAGCAGTAGGACAGGGGACTTCTACTATGGCTACACCTTC.